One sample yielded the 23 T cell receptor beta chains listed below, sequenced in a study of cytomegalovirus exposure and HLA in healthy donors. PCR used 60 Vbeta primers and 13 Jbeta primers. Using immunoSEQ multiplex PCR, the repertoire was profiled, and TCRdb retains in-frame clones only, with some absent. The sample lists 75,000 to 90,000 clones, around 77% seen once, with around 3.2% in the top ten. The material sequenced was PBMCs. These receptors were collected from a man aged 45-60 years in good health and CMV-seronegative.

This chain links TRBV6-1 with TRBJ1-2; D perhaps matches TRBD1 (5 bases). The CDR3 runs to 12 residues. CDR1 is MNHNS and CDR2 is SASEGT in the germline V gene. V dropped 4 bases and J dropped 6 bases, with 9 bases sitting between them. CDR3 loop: CASSGQMDGYTF. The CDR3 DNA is TGTGCCAGCAGTGGACAGATGGATGGCTACACCTTC.

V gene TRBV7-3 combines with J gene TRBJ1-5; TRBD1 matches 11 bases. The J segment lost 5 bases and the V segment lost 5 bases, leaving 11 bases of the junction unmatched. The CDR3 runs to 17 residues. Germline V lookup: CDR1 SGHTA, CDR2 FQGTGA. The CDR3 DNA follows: TGTGCCAGCAGCCCCCTCCGGGACAGGGGGTTTCATCAGCCCCAGCATTTT. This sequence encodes CASSPLRDRGFHQPQHF. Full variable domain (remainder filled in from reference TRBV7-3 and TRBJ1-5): GAGVSQTPSNKVTEKGKYVELRCDPISGHTALYWYRQSLGQGPEFLIYFQGTGAADDSGLPNDRFFAVRPEGSVSTLKIQRTERGDSAVYLCASSPLRDRGFHQPQHFGDGTRLSIL.

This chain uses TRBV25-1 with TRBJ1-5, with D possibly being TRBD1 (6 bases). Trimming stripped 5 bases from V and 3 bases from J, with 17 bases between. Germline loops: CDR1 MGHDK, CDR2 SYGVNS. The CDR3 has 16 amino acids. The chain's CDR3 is CASSPPGHRNNQPQHF. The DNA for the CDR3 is TGTGCCAGCAGTCCACCGGGACACCGGAACAATCAGCCCCAGCATTTT.

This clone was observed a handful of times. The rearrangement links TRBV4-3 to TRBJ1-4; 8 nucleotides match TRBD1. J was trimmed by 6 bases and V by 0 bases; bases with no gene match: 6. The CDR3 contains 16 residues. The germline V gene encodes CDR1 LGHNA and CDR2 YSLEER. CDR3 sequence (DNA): TGCGCCAGCAGCCAAGATTCCCCAGGGGGCCATGAAAAACTGTTTTTT. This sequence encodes CASSQDSPGGHEKLFF.

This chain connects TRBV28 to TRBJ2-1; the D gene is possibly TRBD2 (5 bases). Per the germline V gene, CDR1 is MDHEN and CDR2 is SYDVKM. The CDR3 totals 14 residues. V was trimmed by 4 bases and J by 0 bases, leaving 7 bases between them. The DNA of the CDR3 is TGTGCCAGCAGTTCTGGGAGCTCCTACAATGAGCAGTTCTTC. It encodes CASSSGSSYNEQFF.

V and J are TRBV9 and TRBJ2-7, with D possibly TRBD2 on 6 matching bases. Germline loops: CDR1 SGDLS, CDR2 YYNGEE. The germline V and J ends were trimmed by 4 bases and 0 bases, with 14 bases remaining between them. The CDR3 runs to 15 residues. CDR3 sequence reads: CASSLGSGHSYEQYF. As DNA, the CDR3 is TGTGCCAGCAGCTTAGGTAGCGGCCACTCCTACGAGCAGTACTTC.

The CDR3 DNA reads TGTGCCAGCGCCCCCCCCGGGGGGGGCCTAGATACGCAGTATTTT. Its translation: CASAPPGGGLDTQYF. The chain couples TRBV27 to TRBJ2-3; 8 bases map to TRBD2. J was trimmed by 5 bases and V by 8 bases; bases with no gene match: 12. Per the germline V gene, CDR1 is MNHEY and CDR2 is SMNVEV (reference sequence). The CDR3 runs 15 residues.

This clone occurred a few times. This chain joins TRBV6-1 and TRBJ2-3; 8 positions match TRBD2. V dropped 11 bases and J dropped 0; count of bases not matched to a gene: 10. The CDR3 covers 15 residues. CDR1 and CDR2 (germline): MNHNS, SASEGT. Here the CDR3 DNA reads TGTGCCGGAGGACGGGGGGGAATAAGCACAGATACGCAGTATTTT. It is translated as CAGGRGGISTDTQYF.

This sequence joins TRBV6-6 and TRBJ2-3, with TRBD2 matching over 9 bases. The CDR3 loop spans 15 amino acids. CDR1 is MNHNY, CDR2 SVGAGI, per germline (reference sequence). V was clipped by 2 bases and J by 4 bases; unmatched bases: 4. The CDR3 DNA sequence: TGTGCCAGCAGTTACGATGCGGGGGGGGCAGATACGCAGTATTTT. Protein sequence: CASSYDAGGADTQYF.

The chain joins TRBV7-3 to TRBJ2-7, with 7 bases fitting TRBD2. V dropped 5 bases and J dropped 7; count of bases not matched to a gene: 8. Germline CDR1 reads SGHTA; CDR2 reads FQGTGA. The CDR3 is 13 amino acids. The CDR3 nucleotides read TGTGCCAGCAGCCGGACTCGGGGAGGGGAGCAGTACTTC. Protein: CASSRTRGGEQYF.

CDR3 sequence: CATRYDKNTGELFF. The CDR3 nucleotides read TGTGCCACCAGGTACGACAAGAACACCGGGGAGCTGTTTTTT. J is TRBJ2-2 and V is TRBV15; D remains unclear. With 6 bases removed from V and 1 base from J, the gap between germline ends came to 9 bases. The CDR3 has 14 amino acids. The germline V gene encodes CDR1 LNHNV and CDR2 YYDKDF (reference sequence). Complete variable domain (other parts from reference TRBV15 and TRBJ2-2): DAMVIQNPRYQVTQFGKPVTLSCSQTLNHNVMYWYQQKSSQAPKLLFHYYDKDFNNEADTPDNFQSRRPNTSFCFLDIRSPGLGDTAMYLCATRYDKNTGELFFGEGSRLTVL.

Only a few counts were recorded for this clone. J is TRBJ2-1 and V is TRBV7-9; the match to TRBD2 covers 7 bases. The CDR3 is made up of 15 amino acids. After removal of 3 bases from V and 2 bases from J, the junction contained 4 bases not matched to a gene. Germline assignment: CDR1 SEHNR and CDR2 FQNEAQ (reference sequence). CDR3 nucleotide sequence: TGTGCCAGCAGCTTCCGGGGGGTCACCTACAATGAGCAGTTCTTC. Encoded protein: CASSFRGVTYNEQFF. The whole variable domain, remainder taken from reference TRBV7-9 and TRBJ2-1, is DTGVSQNPRHKITKRGQNVTFRCDPISEHNRLYWYRQTLGQGPEFLTYFQNEAQLEKSRLLSDRFSAERPKGSFSTLEIQRTEQGDSAMYLCASSFRGVTYNEQFFGPGTRLTVL.

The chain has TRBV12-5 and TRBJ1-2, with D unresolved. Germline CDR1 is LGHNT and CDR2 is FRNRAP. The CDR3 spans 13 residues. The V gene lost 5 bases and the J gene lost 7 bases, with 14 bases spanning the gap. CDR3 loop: CASGPRRVSGYTF. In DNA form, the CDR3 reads TGTGCTAGTGGTCCCCGGAGGGTCAGTGGCTACACCTTC.

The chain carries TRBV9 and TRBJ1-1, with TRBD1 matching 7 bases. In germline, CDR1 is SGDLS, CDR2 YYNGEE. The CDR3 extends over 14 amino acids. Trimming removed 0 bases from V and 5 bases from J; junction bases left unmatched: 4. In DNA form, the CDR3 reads TGTGCCAGCAGCGTAGAAGGGGGCTGGACTGAAGCTTTCTTT. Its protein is CASSVEGGWTEAFF.

The CDR3 loop is CASTVTGGSYEQYF. As DNA, the CDR3 is TGTGCCAGCACCGTGACAGGTGGGTCCTACGAGCAGTACTTC. The V gene is TRBV6-6, the J gene TRBJ2-7; D is perhaps TRBD1 (6 bases). CDR1 and CDR2 from the germline V gene are MNHNY and SVGAGI (reference sequence). This CDR3 spans 14 amino acids. V lost 7 bases, J lost 1 base, and 14 bases lay in between.

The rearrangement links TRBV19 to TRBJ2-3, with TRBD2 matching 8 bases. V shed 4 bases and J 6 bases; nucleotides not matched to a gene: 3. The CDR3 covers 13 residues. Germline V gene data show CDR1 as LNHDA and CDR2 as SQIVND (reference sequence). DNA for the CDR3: TGTGCCAGTAGTACCGGACTAGCCGATACGCAGTATTTT. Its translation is CASSTGLADTQYF.

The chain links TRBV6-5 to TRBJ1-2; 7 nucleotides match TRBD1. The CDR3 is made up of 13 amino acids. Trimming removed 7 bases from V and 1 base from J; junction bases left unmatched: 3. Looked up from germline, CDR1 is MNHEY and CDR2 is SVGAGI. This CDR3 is CASKGTVNYGYTF. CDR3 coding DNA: TGTGCCAGCAAAGGGACAGTTAACTATGGCTACACCTTC.

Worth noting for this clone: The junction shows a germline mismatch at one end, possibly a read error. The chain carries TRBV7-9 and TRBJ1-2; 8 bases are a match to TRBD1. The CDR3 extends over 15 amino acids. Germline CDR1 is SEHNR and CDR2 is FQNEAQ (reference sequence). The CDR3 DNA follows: TGTTCCAGCAGCCCCCGGACAGGGTCTAACTATGGCTACACCTTC. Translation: CSSSPRTGSNYGYTF.

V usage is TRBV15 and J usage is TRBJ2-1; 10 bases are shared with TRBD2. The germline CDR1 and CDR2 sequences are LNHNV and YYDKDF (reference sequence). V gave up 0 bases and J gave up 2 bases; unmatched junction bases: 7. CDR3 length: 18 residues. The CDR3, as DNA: TGTGCCACCAGCAGAGATCTAGCTAGCGGGGGTGCCTACAATGAGCAGTTCTTC. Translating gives CATSRDLASGGAYNEQFF. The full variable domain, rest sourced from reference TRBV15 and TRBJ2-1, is DAMVIQNPRYQVTQFGKPVTLSCSQTLNHNVMYWYQQKSSQAPKLLFHYYDKDFNNEADTPDNFQSRRPNTSFCFLDIRSPGLGDTAMYLCATSRDLASGGAYNEQFFGPGTRLTVL.

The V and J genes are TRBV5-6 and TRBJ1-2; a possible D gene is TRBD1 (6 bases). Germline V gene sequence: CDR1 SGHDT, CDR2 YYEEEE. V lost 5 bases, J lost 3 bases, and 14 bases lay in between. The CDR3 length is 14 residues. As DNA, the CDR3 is TGTGCCAGCAGTTCTTACAGGGTCGACTATGGCTACACCTTC. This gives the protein CASSSYRVDYGYTF. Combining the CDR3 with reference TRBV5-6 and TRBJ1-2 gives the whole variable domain DAGVTQSPTHLIKTRGQQVTLRCSPKSGHDTVSWYQQALGQGPQFIFQYYEEEERQRGNFPDRFSGHQFPNYSSELNVNALLLGDSALYLCASSSYRVDYGYTFGSGTRLTVV.

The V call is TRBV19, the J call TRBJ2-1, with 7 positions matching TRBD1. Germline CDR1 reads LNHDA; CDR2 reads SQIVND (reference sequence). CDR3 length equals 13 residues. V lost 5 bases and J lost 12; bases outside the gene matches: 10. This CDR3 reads CASSDIGQALQFF. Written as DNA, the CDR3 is TGTGCCAGTAGTGATATAGGACAGGCCCTGCAGTTCTTC.

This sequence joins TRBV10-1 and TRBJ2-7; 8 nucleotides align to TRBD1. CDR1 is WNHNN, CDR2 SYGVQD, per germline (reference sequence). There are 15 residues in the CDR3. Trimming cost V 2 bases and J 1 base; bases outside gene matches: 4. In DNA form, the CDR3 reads TGCGCCAGCAGTGAGGCTCAGGGGGCTTCCTACGAGCAGTACTTC. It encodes CASSEAQGASYEQYF.

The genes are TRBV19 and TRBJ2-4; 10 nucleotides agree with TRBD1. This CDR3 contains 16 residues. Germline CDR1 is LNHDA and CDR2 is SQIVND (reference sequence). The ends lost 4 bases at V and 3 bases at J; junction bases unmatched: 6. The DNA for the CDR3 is TGTGCCAGTAGTAAGACAGGGGGCTCGGGCAAAAACATTCAGTACTTC. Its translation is CASSKTGGSGKNIQYF.